What follows are 31 T cell receptor beta chains derived from one specimen sequenced in a study of T cell repertoires in cytomegalovirus infection. A single record per CDR3 protein comes from TCRdb applying MiXCR to the reads. The repertoire holds fewer than 550,000 distinct CDR3 sequences, with 11% as singletons. Sequencing was carried out using PBMCs. All receptors come from a human donor in good health (CMV status not recorded). Some clones in this sample may be carry-over from other donors' samples.

This clonotype was counted between two and nine times. The chain uses TRBV20-1 and TRBJ2-3; 9 bases line up with TRBD2. Germline V gives CDR1 DFQATT, CDR2 SNEGSKA (reference sequence). The CDR3 length is 15 residues. The V segment lost 4 bases and the J segment 8 bases; nucleotides outside the gene matches: 13. CDR3 DNA sequence: TGCAGTGCTAAACGGGGTGCGGGAGGGGCGGCTACGCAGTATTTT. Protein product: CSAKRGAGGAATQYF.

This clonotype has only a few counts. The chain combines TRBV3-1 with TRBJ2-1; TRBD2 agrees at 11 bases. Germline lookup yields CDR1 LGHDT and CDR2 YNNKEL (reference sequence). The CDR3 runs 14 residues. After removal of 4 bases from V and 6 bases from J, the junction contained 2 bases not matched to a gene. As DNA, the CDR3 is TGTGCCAGCAGCCCAACTAGCGGGGGCAATGAGCAGTTCTTC. The encoded protein is CASSPTSGGNEQFF.

This clonotype was counted at least ten times. J is TRBJ2-1 and V is TRBV7-8; maybe TRBD1 (6 bases). V was pared by 1 base and J by 13 bases, with 14 bases between. The length of the CDR3 is 13 residues. CDR1 SGHVS and CDR2 FQNEAQ come from the germline V gene. The CDR3, as DNA: TGTGCCAGCAGCTTAGATACAGGGAAAATTCAGTTCTTC. It yields the protein CASSLDTGKIQFF.

This clonotype was counted only a few times. The chain recombines TRBV18 with TRBJ1-1; TRBD1 agrees at 9 bases. The CDR3 length is 13 residues. V lost 0 bases to trimming and J lost 11 bases; unmatched junction nucleotides: 4. From germline, CDR1 is KGHSH and CDR2 LQKENI. The CDR3 spells CASSPPTGGFAFF. The CDR3 DNA reads TGTGCCAGCTCACCACCGACAGGGGGATTCGCTTTCTTT.

Many counts were recorded for this clonotype. The gene calls are TRBV5-5 and TRBJ2-2; D is perhaps TRBD1 or TRBD2 (6 bases each). The CDR3 is made up of 15 amino acids. CDR1 and CDR2 from the germline V gene are SGHKS and YYEKEE (reference sequence). Trimming shortened V by 0 bases and J by 7 bases, and 13 bases separated the two germline ends. The CDR3 here is CASSLEGGPNGELFF. The CDR3 DNA is TGTGCCAGCAGCTTGGAAGGGGGGCCGAACGGGGAGCTGTTTTTT.

This clonotype appeared many times. V usage is TRBV7-9 and J usage is TRBJ2-3; TRBD1 agrees at 9 bases. The germline CDR1 and CDR2 sequences are SEHNR and FQNEAQ (reference sequence). The trim removed 4 bases at V and 4 bases at J, leaving 9 bases unmatched. The CDR3 runs 16 residues. In DNA form, the CDR3 reads TGTGCCAGCAGCTACGTGGGACAGGGTCTCTCAGATACGCAGTATTTT. This translates into CASSYVGQGLSDTQYF.

This clonotype showed up many times. The V call is TRBV7-9, the J call TRBJ2-7; D is perhaps TRBD1 (5 bases). The CDR3 runs to 13 residues. Germline V gene data show CDR1 as SEHNR and CDR2 as FQNEAQ (reference sequence). With 5 bases removed from V and 0 bases from J, the gap between germline ends came to 8 bases. The CDR3 DNA follows: TGTGCCAGCAGCGGGGCCGACTCCTACGAGCAGTACTTC. This translates into CASSGADSYEQYF.

This clonotype was observed a handful of times. The chain carries TRBV5-5 and TRBJ2-5; D is perhaps TRBD1 or TRBD2 (5 bases each). Trimming removed 4 bases at V and 3 bases at J, with 7 bases between. This CDR3 has 12 residues. CDR1 and CDR2 (germline): SGHKS, YYEKEE (reference sequence). CDR3 DNA sequence: TGTGCCAGCAGCGGGGACGAAGAGACCCAGTACTTC. Translating gives CASSGDEETQYF.

This chain joins TRBV11-3 and TRBJ2-1; TRBD1 agrees at 8 bases. This CDR3 is built from 15 residues. V lost 0 bases to trimming and J lost 10 bases; unmatched junction nucleotides: 8. The germline CDR1 and CDR2 sequences are SGHNT and YENEEA. CDR3: CASSLDLTGAGEQFF. The CDR3, as DNA: TGTGCCAGCAGCTTAGATTTGACAGGGGCTGGCGAGCAGTTCTTC.

This clonotype was picked up a small number of times. This chain uses TRBV5-6 with TRBJ1-1; the D gene is possibly TRBD1 (5 bases). Between the trimmed V and J ends, which lost 0 bases and 0 bases, there was a span of 12 bases. This CDR3 region has 16 residues. Per germline, CDR1 SGHDT and CDR2 YYEEEE. The CDR3 region has the DNA TGTGCCAGCAGCTTGGGACAGCAGCACATGAACACTGAAGCTTTCTTT. Protein sequence: CASSLGQQHMNTEAFF.

This clonotype was seen ten or more times. V is TRBV7-8 and J is TRBJ1-5; TRBD1 matches 9 bases. V was clipped by 5 bases and J by 7 bases; unmatched bases: 9. CDR1 is SGHVS, CDR2 FQNEAQ, per germline. The CDR3 is 15 amino acids. The chain's CDR3 is CASSPPGQGRQPQHF. The CDR3 DNA follows: TGTGCCAGCAGCCCCCCGGGACAGGGAAGACAGCCCCAGCATTTT.

This clonotype came up many times. This chain uses TRBV11-3 with TRBJ2-3; tentative D call: TRBD2 (6 bases). V was cut by 4 bases and J by 2 bases, with 10 bases left in between. CDR1 is SGHNT and CDR2 is YENEEA in the germline V gene. CDR3 length equals 14 residues. The CDR3 spells CASSSRTITDTQYF. The DNA of the CDR3 is TGTGCCAGCAGCTCCCGGACTATCACAGATACGCAGTATTTT.

In regard to this clonotype: A much more abundant neighbour one base away suggests this may be a read error. V gene TRBV6-8 combines with J gene TRBJ2-1; D ambiguous. From germline, CDR1 is MNHGY and CDR2 SAAAGT. The CDR3 sequence is 13 residues long. The CDR3, as DNA: TGTGCCGGCAGTCCCCCCCGACGGACCGAGCAGTTCTTC. The encoded protein is CAGSPPRRTEQFF.

This clonotype was observed many times. The chain joins TRBV7-6 to TRBJ1-6; TRBD1 matches 8 bases. The CDR3 runs 19 residues. CDR1 is SGHVS and CDR2 is FNYEAQ in the germline V gene. V trimming: 3 bases; J trimming: 7 bases; junction bases outside the gene matches: 17. CDR3 coding DNA: TGTGCCAGCAGCTTGGCGATGACAGGGGACCTCAGGGCCAATTCACCCCTCCACTTT. Translating gives CASSLAMTGDLRANSPLHF. Based on the CDR3 plus reference TRBV7-6 and TRBJ1-6, the full variable domain is GAGVSQSPRYKVTKRGQDVALRCDPISGHVSLYWYRQALGQGPEFLTYFNYEAQQDKSGLPNDRFSAERPEGSISTLTIQRTEQRDSAMYRCASSLAMTGDLRANSPLHFGNGTRLTVT.

This chain joins TRBV20-1 and TRBJ1-4; D might be TRBD1 (5 bases). The CDR3 covers 13 residues. Germline CDR1 is DFQATT and CDR2 is SNEGSKA (reference sequence). Trimming left V 5 bases short and J 7 bases short, with 14 bases between. CDR3 DNA sequence: TGCAGTGCTCGCGGACCGGGGGGTGAAAAACTGTTTTTT. Translated, it gives CSARGPGGEKLFF.

This clonotype was seen many times. The chain links TRBV27 to TRBJ1-1; 10 bases match TRBD1. The trim removed 5 bases at V and 11 bases at J, leaving 8 bases unmatched. Germline lookup yields CDR1 MNHEY and CDR2 SMNVEV (reference sequence). The CDR3 contains 13 residues. The chain's CDR3 is CASSVTRQGAAFF. Written as DNA, the CDR3 is TGTGCCAGCAGTGTCACCCGACAGGGGGCCGCTTTCTTT.

This clonotype occurred many times. The V gene is TRBV12-3 or TRBV12-4, the J gene TRBJ1-1; 9 bases agree with TRBD1. This CDR3 has 14 residues. The J segment lost 1 base and the V segment lost 6 bases, leaving 3 bases of the junction unmatched. CDR3 sequence (DNA): TGTGCCAGCAGACAGGGGGCAGGGAACACTGAAGCTTTCTTT. This encodes CASRQGAGNTEAFF.

There are many counts of this clonotype. A junction boundary mismatches the germline segment, possibly from a read error. The V call is TRBV5-1, the J call TRBJ2-5; TRBD2 matches 7 bases. The germline CDR1 and CDR2 sequences are SGHRS and YFSETQ. This CDR3 has 14 residues. The CDR3 spells CASSPGTNQETQYF. The CDR3 DNA sequence: TGTGCCAGCAGCCCCGGGACTAACCAAGAGACCCAGTACTTC.

This clonotype was counted at least ten times. This chain's CDR3 is CASSQDSNYGYTF. The CDR3 DNA follows: TGTGCCAGCAGCCAGGACAGTAACTATGGCTACACCTTC. V and J are TRBV7-3 and TRBJ1-2; possibly TRBD1 for D (6 bases). CDR1 and CDR2 (germline): SGHTA, FQGTGA. Trimming cost V 5 bases and J 1 base, with 8 bases left between them. The CDR3 is 13 residues long.

This clonotype was seen ten or more times. V and J are TRBV7-3 and TRBJ2-7, with a weak D call TRBD2 (6 bases). Germline values: CDR1 SGHTA, CDR2 FQGTGA. V was cut by 3 bases and J by 6 bases, with 12 bases left in between. The CDR3 extends over 13 amino acids. CDR3 in amino acids: CASSLTRGAEQYF. CDR3 nucleotide sequence: TGTGCCAGCAGCTTGACCCGCGGGGCCGAGCAGTACTTC. The whole variable domain, remainder taken from reference TRBV7-3 and TRBJ2-7, is GAGVSQTPSNKVTEKGKYVELRCDPISGHTALYWYRQSLGQGPEFLIYFQGTGAADDSGLPNDRFFAVRPEGSVSTLKIQRTERGDSAVYLCASSLTRGAEQYFGPGTRLTVT.

The chain carries TRBV9 and TRBJ2-7; D is perhaps TRBD1 or TRBD2 (6 bases each). Germline lookup yields CDR1 SGDLS and CDR2 YYNGEE. V lost 4 bases and J lost 7, with 21 bases in between. There are 15 residues in the CDR3. CDR3 coding DNA: TGTGCCAGCAGCTCAGAGGTATCGGGGGCTGGGGAGCAGTACTTC. It translates to CASSSEVSGAGEQYF. The full variable domain, with the rest looked up from reference TRBV9 and TRBJ2-7, is DSGVTQTPKHLITATGQRVTLRCSPRSGDLSVYWYQQSLDQGLQFLIQYYNGEERAKGNILERFSAQQFPDLHSELNLSSLELGDSALYFCASSSEVSGAGEQYFGPGTRLTVT.

In its sample, this clonotype was seen many times. V is TRBV12-3 or TRBV12-4 and J is TRBJ1-6, with D maybe TRBD1 (5 bases). Trimming stripped 5 bases from V and 10 bases from J, with 15 bases between. There are 14 residues in the CDR3. This chain's CDR3 is CASSLGTEGSPLHF. The CDR3 coding sequence is TGTGCCAGCAGTCTGGGGACCGAGGGATCACCCCTCCACTTT.

This chain's CDR3 is CASSMVPTEAFF. The CDR3 DNA is TGTGCCAGTAGTATGGTACCAACTGAAGCTTTCTTT. The chain is built from TRBV19 and TRBJ1-1; D call uncertain. Trimming pared 3 bases from V and 5 bases from J, leaving 7 bases between. There are 12 residues in the CDR3. Germline CDR1 is LNHDA and CDR2 is SQIVND (reference sequence). Drawing the rest from reference TRBV19 and TRBJ1-1, the complete variable domain is DGGITQSPKYLFRKEGQNVTLSCEQNLNHDAMYWYRQDPGQGLRLIYYSQIVNDFQKGDIAEGYSVSREKKESFPLTVTSAQKNPTAFYLCASSMVPTEAFFGQGTRLTVV.

This clonotype was detected ten times or more. The genes are TRBV14 and TRBJ2-2; no reliable D call. This CDR3 is built from 15 residues. V was clipped by 3 bases and J by 0 bases, with 8 bases between them. Germline CDR1 SGHDN, CDR2 FVKESK. Written as DNA, the CDR3 is TGTGCCAGCAGCCAGTCCCTCTCGAACACCGGGGAGCTGTTTTTT. It encodes CASSQSLSNTGELFF.

This clonotype occurred many times. This chain uses TRBV7-9 with TRBJ2-1, with 13 bases fitting TRBD2. Germline assignment: CDR1 SEHNR and CDR2 FQNEAQ (reference sequence). The length of the CDR3 is 15 residues. The V segment lost 4 bases and the J segment 7 bases; nucleotides outside the gene matches: 4. CDR3 coding DNA: TGTGCCAGCAGCTGGACTAGCGGGAGTAGAAATGAGCAGTTCTTC. It yields the protein CASSWTSGSRNEQFF. The full variable domain, with the rest looked up from reference TRBV7-9 and TRBJ2-1, is DTGVSQNPRHKITKRGQNVTFRCDPISEHNRLYWYRQTLGQGPEFLTYFQNEAQLEKSRLLSDRFSAERPKGSFSTLEIQRTEQGDSAMYLCASSWTSGSRNEQFFGPGTRLTVL.

This clonotype was counted at least ten times. The V gene is TRBV7-2, the J gene TRBJ2-5; no firm D call. V gave up 4 bases and J gave up 5 bases, with 14 bases separating them. The length of the CDR3 is 14 residues. Germline CDR1 reads SGHTA; CDR2 reads FQGNSA. This chain's CDR3 is CASSSRRQVETQYF. The CDR3 DNA sequence: TGTGCCAGCAGCTCCAGACGTCAGGTGGAGACCCAGTACTTC.

This clonotype was observed at least ten times. V is TRBV11-2 and J is TRBJ1-2, with 9 bases fitting TRBD1. From germline, CDR1 is SGHAT and CDR2 FQNNGV. The CDR3 spans 15 residues. V shed 5 bases, J shed 6 bases, and the junction held 10 bases outside the gene matches. CDR3 in DNA: TGTGCCAGCAGCCACTCCGGGACAGGGACGGATGGCTACACCTTC. Translation gives CASSHSGTGTDGYTF.

Many counts were recorded for this clonotype. This chain joins TRBV7-6 and TRBJ2-7, with no clear D. CDR1 and CDR2 from the germline V gene are SGHVS and FNYEAQ. V was trimmed by 6 bases and J by 9 bases, leaving 15 bases between them. This CDR3 has 12 residues. CDR3 loop: CASRSAPRRQYF. The CDR3 region has the DNA TGTGCCAGCAGATCGGCCCCCAGGAGGCAGTACTTC.

This clonotype was seen many times. V gene TRBV10-3 combines with J gene TRBJ1-2; no clear D. Per germline, CDR1 ENHRY and CDR2 SYGVKD. Trimming shortened V by 5 bases and J by 2 bases, and 9 bases separated the two germline ends. This CDR3 has 13 amino acids. For the CDR3, the DNA is TGTGCCATCAGTTTCAACGGGAACTATGGCTACACCTTC. Translated, it gives CAISFNGNYGYTF.

This sequence joins TRBV27 and TRBJ1-5; D call uncertain. The CDR3 runs to 17 residues. CDR1 is MNHEY and CDR2 is SMNVEV in the germline V gene (reference sequence). V dropped 3 bases and J dropped 4 bases, with 19 bases sitting between them. CDR3 loop: CASSLGSGGPRNQPQHF. The DNA for the CDR3 is TGTGCCAGCAGTTTGGGCTCGGGAGGCCCGCGGAATCAGCCCCAGCATTTT.

This clonotype came up once. This may stem from a read error, because a much larger clone lies one nucleotide away. V usage is TRBV6-2 or TRBV6-3 and J usage is TRBJ1-5; no clear D gene. The CDR3 covers 17 residues. Trimming took off 8 bases at V and 4 bases at J, with 24 bases between the two ends. Germline loops: CDR1 MNHEY, CDR2 SVGEGT. CDR3 nucleotides: TGTGCCAGCGACGGTACCAAACTCGGGTCAACAAATCAGCCCCAGCATTTT. Encoded protein: CASDGTKLGSTNQPQHF.